Sequencing of this T cell receptor (beta chain) was carried out in a study of type 1 regulatory T cells. Across the study: T-allo10 is an in vitro-generated, Tr1-enriched CD4 T cell product specific for alloantigen.

Details on this clonotype: Its antigen is still unknown.

T-allo10 cells from the graft donor were described as anergic, host-alloantigen-specific, and alloantigen-specific suppressors. TCRdb itself ran the reads through MiXCR, one entry per CDR3 protein. This sample has about 68,000 distinct CDR3 sequences; about 69% occur once, and the top ten carry less than 8.5%. Germline CDR1 is DFQATT and CDR2 is SNEGSKA (reference sequence). V trimming: 1 base; J trimming: 5 bases; junction bases outside the gene matches: 13. This CDR3 region has 17 residues. Input material: cultured T cells, either the whole culture or a sorted T cell fraction (not recorded which). Subset noted: Tr1-enriched cell product generated in vitro against host alloantigens. This sequence originates from a human donor in good health. The chain carries TRBV20-1 and TRBJ2-5; 10 nucleotides align to TRBD2. CDR3 residues: CSARGAGLAGVGETQYF. The CDR3 DNA sequence: TGCAGTGCTAGAGGAGCGGGGCTAGCGGGAGTTGGTGAGACCCAGTACTTC.